This entry lists 7 T cell receptor beta chains sequenced from one sample in a study of control samples from healthy donors and cancer patients. Sequencing was performed with immunoSEQ multiplex PCR; in TCRdb, only in-frame clones are kept and a portion is missing. Here the sample spans more than 95,000 clones, approximately 92% being singletons. Sequences were obtained from PBMCs. These receptors all stem from an older man with head and neck cancer.

This sequence joins TRBV19 and TRBJ2-7; weak D call: TRBD1 (6 bases). The CDR3 consists of 13 residues. Trimming pared 5 bases from V and 6 bases from J, leaving 14 bases between. Germline V gene data show CDR1 as LNHDA and CDR2 as SQIVND (reference sequence). The CDR3 coding sequence is TGTGCCAGTAGTGGAAATACACAGGGCGAGCAGTACTTC. This translates into CASSGNTQGEQYF.

J is TRBJ1-3 and V is TRBV14, with D uncertain. This CDR3 spans 12 amino acids. Germline V gene lookup returns CDR1 SGHDN and CDR2 FVKESK. V was clipped by 4 bases and J by 9 bases, with 10 bases between them. The CDR3 DNA is TGTGCCAGCAGCCTCAACCCGGGCACCATATATTTT. It codes for CASSLNPGTIYF.

The V gene is TRBV4-3, the J gene TRBJ1-5; 7 bases fit TRBD1. Trimming removed 0 bases from V and 4 bases from J; junction bases left unmatched: 6. Germline V gene data show CDR1 as LGHNA and CDR2 as YSLEER. The CDR3 extends over 16 amino acids. CDR3: CASSQDPYRGNQPQHF. CDR3 bases: TGCGCCAGCAGCCAAGATCCCTACAGGGGAAATCAGCCCCAGCATTTT.

The V gene is TRBV2, the J gene TRBJ1-6; D perhaps matches TRBD1 (5 bases). Germline V gene data show CDR1 as SNHLY and CDR2 as FYNNEI. The V end lost 0 bases, the J end lost 7 bases, and 10 bases lay between the germline ends. This CDR3 has 15 amino acids. CDR3 sequence: CASSEAGDSNSPLHF. The CDR3 bases are TGTGCCAGCAGTGAAGCGGGGGATTCAAATTCACCCCTCCACTTT. Using reference TRBV2 and TRBJ1-6 for the parts outside the CDR3, the full variable domain is EPEVTQTPSHQVTQMGQEVILRCVPISNHLYFYWYRQILGQKVEFLVSFYNNEISEKSEIFDDQFSVERPDGSNFTLKIRSTKLEDSAMYFCASSEAGDSNSPLHFGNGTRLTVT.

The count of this clone is one. The rearrangement uses TRBV6-5 and TRBJ1-3; 8 nucleotides line up with TRBD1. Germline trimming cut 4 bases from V and 3 bases from J; bases unmatched to any gene: 2. The CDR3 loop spans 14 amino acids. Germline CDR1 is MNHEY and CDR2 is SVGAGI. CDR3: CASSWDRLGNTIYF. For the CDR3, the DNA is TGTGCCAGCAGTTGGGACAGGCTTGGAAACACCATATATTTT.

The CDR3 spells CASSIVSGSGEAFF. DNA of the CDR3: TGTGCCAGTAGTATAGTGTCCGGGTCGGGTGAAGCTTTCTTT. The genes are TRBV19 and TRBJ1-1; D unclear. The CDR3 loop spans 14 amino acids. CDR1 is LNHDA, CDR2 SQIVND, per germline (reference sequence). V was trimmed by 1 base and J by 7 bases, leaving 13 bases between them.

The chain carries TRBV5-1 and TRBJ1-6; D possibly corresponds to TRBD1 (6 bases). Trimming stripped 0 bases from V and 8 bases from J, with 12 bases between. The CDR3 is 15 residues long. In germline, CDR1 is SGHRS, CDR2 YFSETQ. CDR3 region: CASSLDRVFYSPLHF. CDR3 sequence (DNA): TGCGCCAGCAGCTTGGACAGGGTATTTTATTCACCCCTCCACTTT.